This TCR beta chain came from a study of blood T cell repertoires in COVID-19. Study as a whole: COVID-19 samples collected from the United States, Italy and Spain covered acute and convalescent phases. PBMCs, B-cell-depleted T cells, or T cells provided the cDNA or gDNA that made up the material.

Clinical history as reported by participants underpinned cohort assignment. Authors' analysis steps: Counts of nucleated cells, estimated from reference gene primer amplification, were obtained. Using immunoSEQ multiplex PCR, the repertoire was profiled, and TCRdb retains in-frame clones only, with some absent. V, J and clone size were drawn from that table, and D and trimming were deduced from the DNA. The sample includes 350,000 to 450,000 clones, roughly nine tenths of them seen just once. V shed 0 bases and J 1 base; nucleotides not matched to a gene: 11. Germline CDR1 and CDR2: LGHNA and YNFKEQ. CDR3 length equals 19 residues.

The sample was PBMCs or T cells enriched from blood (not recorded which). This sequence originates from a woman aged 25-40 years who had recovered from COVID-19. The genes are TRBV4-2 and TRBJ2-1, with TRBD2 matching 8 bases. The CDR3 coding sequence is TGTGCCAGCAGCCAAGATCAGGCTAGCGGGCTTGGGTCCTACAATGAGCAGTTCTTC. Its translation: CASSQDQASGLGSYNEQFF.